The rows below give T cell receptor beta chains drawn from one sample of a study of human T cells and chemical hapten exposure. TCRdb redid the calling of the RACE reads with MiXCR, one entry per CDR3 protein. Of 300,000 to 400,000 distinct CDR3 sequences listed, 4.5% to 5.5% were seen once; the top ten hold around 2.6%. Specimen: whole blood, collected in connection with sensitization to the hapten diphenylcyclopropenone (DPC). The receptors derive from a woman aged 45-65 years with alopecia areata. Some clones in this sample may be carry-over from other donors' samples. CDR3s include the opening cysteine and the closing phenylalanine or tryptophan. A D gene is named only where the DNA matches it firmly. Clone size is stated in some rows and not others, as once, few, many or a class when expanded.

CDR3 protein: CASRGSGTSSSQEYF; CDR3 DNA: TGTGCCAGCAGAGGATCCGGGACTAGCTCTTCTCAGGAGTACTTC; V gene: TRBV28; clone size: .; J gene: TRBJ2-7; D gene: TRBD2
CDR3 protein: CASSPGDRTDTQYF; CDR3 DNA: TGTGCCAGCAGCCCGGGTGACCGCACAGATACGCAGTATTTT; V gene: TRBV5-4; clone size: many; J gene: TRBJ2-3; D gene: .
CDR3 protein: CASSLSGLARFTDTQYF; CDR3 DNA: TGTGCCAGCAGTTTATCAGGGCTAGCGCGATTCACAGATACGCAGTATTTT; V gene: TRBV27; clone size: few; J gene: TRBJ2-3; D gene: .
CDR3 protein: CASRDSGSSYNEQFF; CDR3 DNA: TGTGCCAGCAGGGATAGCGGGAGCTCCTACAATGAGCAGTTCTTC; V gene: TRBV7-9; clone size: few; J gene: TRBJ2-1; D gene: TRBD2
CDR3 protein: CASTTSGSSDTQYF; CDR3 DNA: TGTGCCAGCACGACTAGCGGGAGCTCAGATACGCAGTATTTT; V gene: TRBV9; clone size: many; J gene: TRBJ2-3; D gene: TRBD2
CDR3 protein: CSGGGVATYGYTF; CDR3 DNA: TGCAGCGGCGGTGGCGTCGCTACCTATGGCTACACCTTC; V gene: TRBV29-1; clone size: .; J gene: TRBJ1-2; D gene: .
CDR3 protein: CASSLEVWGQETQYF; CDR3 DNA: TGTGCCAGCAGCTTAGAAGTCTGGGGGCAAGAGACCCAGTACTTC; V gene: TRBV11-2; clone size: few; J gene: TRBJ2-5; D gene: .
CDR3 protein: CASSPITGQGTHEQYF; CDR3 DNA: TGTGCCAGCAGCCCGATTACGGGACAGGGGACCCACGAGCAGTACTTC; V gene: TRBV7-9; clone size: many; J gene: TRBJ2-7; D gene: TRBD1
CDR3 protein: CASSLAGTPYEQYF; CDR3 DNA: TGCGCCAGCAGCTTGGCCGGGACACCGTACGAGCAGTACTTC; V gene: TRBV5-1; clone size: many; J gene: TRBJ2-7; D gene: .
CDR3 protein: CAISELAETQYF; CDR3 DNA: TGTGCCATCAGCGAGTTAGCAGAGACCCAGTACTTC; V gene: TRBV10-3; clone size: many; J gene: TRBJ2-5; D gene: .
CDR3 protein: CASSVSQGAWPEAFF; CDR3 DNA: TGTGCCAGCAGTGTTTCTCAGGGAGCGTGGCCTGAAGCTTTCTTT; V gene: TRBV6-6; clone size: .; J gene: TRBJ1-1; D gene: .
CDR3 protein: CSVEGVAGGTDTQYF; CDR3 DNA: TGCAGCGTTGAAGGGGTAGCGGGGGGCACAGATACGCAGTATTTT; V gene: TRBV29-1; clone size: .; J gene: TRBJ2-3; D gene: TRBD2
CDR3 protein: CSVSYRLAGGADTQYF; CDR3 DNA: TGCAGCGTCTCTTATAGACTAGCGGGTGGGGCCGATACGCAGTATTTT; V gene: TRBV29-1; clone size: many; J gene: TRBJ2-3; D gene: TRBD2
CDR3 protein: CASSPRGSGLGEQFF; CDR3 DNA: TGCGCCAGCAGCCCCCGAGGTAGCGGACTGGGTGAGCAGTTCTTC; V gene: TRBV5-1; clone size: once; J gene: TRBJ2-1; D gene: .
CDR3 protein: CASSLTDSAMWYEQYF; CDR3 DNA: TGTGCCAGCAGCCTAACGGACAGCGCGATGTGGTACGAGCAGTACTTC; V gene: TRBV14; clone size: few; J gene: TRBJ2-7; D gene: .
CDR3 protein: CASLGSRSFTGELFF; CDR3 DNA: TGTGCCAGCCTTGGGAGCAGGTCCTTCACCGGGGAGCTGTTTTTT; V gene: TRBV6-5; clone size: few; J gene: TRBJ2-2; D gene: .
CDR3 protein: CASSPGHSGSREQFF; CDR3 DNA: TGTGCCAGCAGCCCCGGACATTCCGGGTCACGCGAGCAGTTCTTC; V gene: TRBV6-5; clone size: many; J gene: TRBJ2-1; D gene: .
CDR3 protein: CSASGLAGSQETQYF; CDR3 DNA: TGCAGTGCCAGTGGACTAGCGGGCTCCCAAGAGACCCAGTACTTC; V gene: TRBV20-1; clone size: .; J gene: TRBJ2-5; D gene: TRBD2
CDR3 protein: CASSLVASGSPPHEQFF; CDR3 DNA: TGTGCCAGCAGTTTGGTTGCTAGCGGGAGTCCACCCCATGAGCAGTTCTTC; V gene: TRBV27; clone size: many; J gene: TRBJ2-1; D gene: TRBD2
CDR3 protein: CASSYSGLAGLQNTQYF; CDR3 DNA: TGTGCCAGCAGTTACTCCGGACTAGCGGGGCTCCAAAATACGCAGTATTTT; V gene: TRBV6-5; clone size: many; J gene: TRBJ2-3; D gene: TRBD2
CDR3 protein: CASRVRNEQFF; CDR3 DNA: TGTGCCAGCAGGGTTCGGAATGAGCAGTTCTTC; V gene: TRBV6-5; clone size: many; J gene: TRBJ2-1; D gene: .
CDR3 protein: CASSATSGGGEQFF; CDR3 DNA: TGTGCCAGCAGCGCGACTAGCGGGGGGGGTGAGCAGTTCTTC; V gene: TRBV2; clone size: many; J gene: TRBJ2-1; D gene: TRBD2
CDR3 protein: CASSQEAGTNTQYF; CDR3 DNA: TGCGCCAGCAGCCAAGAGGCGGGCACAAATACGCAGTATTTT; V gene: TRBV5-1; clone size: .; J gene: TRBJ2-3; D gene: .
CDR3 protein: CASSRPGQLYEQYF; CDR3 DNA: TGTGCCAGCAGTAGGCCGGGACAGCTCTACGAGCAGTACTTC; V gene: TRBV12-3/TRBV12-4; clone size: few; J gene: TRBJ2-7; D gene: TRBD1
CDR3 protein: CASRLRATSGRAGEQFF; CDR3 DNA: TGTGCCAGCAGACTCCGTGCGACTAGCGGGAGGGCAGGTGAGCAGTTCTTC; V gene: TRBV28; clone size: many; J gene: TRBJ2-1; D gene: TRBD2
CDR3 protein: CASSSGTAGELFF; CDR3 DNA: TGTGCCAGCAGTTCCGGGACGGCCGGGGAGCTGTTTTTT; V gene: TRBV11-2; clone size: few; J gene: TRBJ2-2; D gene: .
CDR3 protein: CASSTGGLAEETQYF; CDR3 DNA: TGTGCCAGCAGCACGGGGGGACTAGCGGAAGAGACCCAGTACTTC; V gene: TRBV28; clone size: many; J gene: TRBJ2-5; D gene: TRBD2
CDR3 protein: CASSWGVAENTEAFF; CDR3 DNA: TGTGCCAGCAGCTGGGGGGTGGCGGAGAACACTGAAGCTTTCTTT; V gene: TRBV5-4; clone size: many; J gene: TRBJ1-1; D gene: .
CDR3 protein: CASRRGLGEQFF; CDR3 DNA: TGTGCCAGCAGACGTGGACTTGGTGAGCAGTTCTTC; V gene: TRBV7-9; clone size: many; J gene: TRBJ2-1; D gene: .
CDR3 protein: CASSSMDRSSYEQYF; CDR3 DNA: TGTGCCAGCAGTTCCATGGACAGAAGTTCCTACGAGCAGTACTTC; V gene: TRBV28; clone size: many; J gene: TRBJ2-7; D gene: .
CDR3 protein: CASSQDPQVIQRSEQFF; CDR3 DNA: TGTGCCAGCAGCCAAGATCCTCAAGTTATACAGCGTAGTGAGCAGTTCTTC; V gene: TRBV14; clone size: many; J gene: TRBJ2-1; D gene: .
CDR3 protein: CASSQGFGYNEQFF; CDR3 DNA: TGTGCCAGCAGCCAAGGGTTCGGGTACAATGAGCAGTTCTTC; V gene: TRBV3-1; clone size: many; J gene: TRBJ2-1; D gene: .
CDR3 protein: CASSPGLAGGHEQFF; CDR3 DNA: TGTGCCAGCAGCCCGGGACTAGCGGGAGGGCATGAGCAGTTCTTC; V gene: TRBV12-3/TRBV12-4; clone size: few; J gene: TRBJ2-1; D gene: TRBD2
CDR3 protein: CASSQGQDPSYEQYF; CDR3 DNA: TGCGCCAGCAGCCAAGGCCAGGACCCGTCTTACGAGCAGTACTTC; V gene: TRBV4-1; clone size: many; J gene: TRBJ2-7; D gene: .
CDR3 protein: CASSLTGTGENIQYF; CDR3 DNA: TGTGCCAGCAGCCTGACCGGGACAGGGGAGAACATTCAGTACTTC; V gene: TRBV7-2; clone size: many; J gene: TRBJ2-4; D gene: TRBD1
CDR3 protein: CSARPMTVVNEQFF; CDR3 DNA: TGCAGTGCTAGACCAATGACCGTAGTCAATGAGCAGTTCTTC; V gene: TRBV20-1; clone size: .; J gene: TRBJ2-1; D gene: .
CDR3 protein: CASSFSLTGELFF; CDR3 DNA: TGTGCCAGCAGCTTCAGTCTCACCGGGGAGCTGTTTTTT; V gene: TRBV9; clone size: .; J gene: TRBJ2-2; D gene: .
CDR3 protein: CASSLRTGGTDTQYF; CDR3 DNA: TGTGCCAGCAGTTTGCGGACAGGGGGCACAGATACGCAGTATTTT; V gene: TRBV12-3/TRBV12-4; clone size: many; J gene: TRBJ2-3; D gene: TRBD1